The clone carrying this TCR beta chain was seen more than once but under ten times. The target antigen is unknown. V was clipped by 6 bases and J by 5 bases; unmatched bases: 8. Germline V gives CDR1 MNHEY, CDR2 SVGAGI. The CDR3 is 14 amino acids. The record originates from a study of T cell repertoires in cytomegalovirus infection. Study summary: Both CMV infection and a matching HLA type were indicated by public TCR beta signatures. The study's findings and limits: Summed public TCR beta family frequency identified CMV carriers bearing the relevant HLA. HLA-C-restricted CMV clonotypes gave the most frequent clonotype in two of eight donors.

One entry per CDR3 protein, called by TCRdb with MiXCR from the reads. This table has about 250,000 distinct CDR3 sequences, around an eighth appearing once. The chain joins TRBV6-5 to TRBJ2-3, with 7 bases aligning to TRBD2. The sequenced material came from PBMCs. This clonotype was obtained from a human donor in good health (CMV status not recorded). Some clones in this sample may be carry-over from other donors' samples. Here the CDR3 reads CASRGTAGEDTQYF. CDR3 nucleotide sequence: TGTGCCAGCAGGGGGACCGCGGGGGAAGATACGCAGTATTTT.